What follows are 19 T cell receptor beta chains derived from one specimen sequenced in a study of identical twins. MiXCR was run by TCRdb on the 5' RACE reads, yielding one entry per CDR3 protein. There are about 340,000 distinct CDR3 sequences in the sample; about 12% occur only once, and 7.2% lies in the top ten. The same data also contributed to another study, on yellow fever vaccine responses in identical twins.

The specimen sequenced was CD8+ T cells sorted from blood. All receptors come from a woman aged 18-35 years in good health.

The chain links TRBV4-1 to TRBJ1-1, with D maybe TRBD1 (5 bases). The germline CDR1 and CDR2 sequences are MGHRA and YSYEKL. V lost 0 bases and J lost 8, with 16 bases in between. The CDR3 spans 15 residues. This CDR3 reads CASSQDPLGEKEAFF. The CDR3, as DNA: TGCGCCAGCAGCCAAGATCCGTTGGGGGAGAAGGAAGCTTTCTTT.

A few counts support this clonotype. The chain links TRBV12-3 or TRBV12-4 to TRBJ2-5, with D tentatively TRBD2 (6 bases). The CDR3 is made up of 15 amino acids. The V end was cut by 1 base, the J end by 5 bases, with 14 bases between. The CDR3 spells CASSLVSGPQETQYF. Here the CDR3 DNA reads TGTGCCAGCAGTTTAGTTAGCGGCCCTCAGGAGACCCAGTACTTC.

This clonotype was detected a few times. The gene calls are TRBV6-1 and TRBJ2-3; 7 nucleotides match TRBD2. CDR3 size: 13 residues. The V and J ends lost 4 bases and 4 bases, in that order; junction bases with no gene match: 2. CDR1 MNHNS and CDR2 SASEGT come from the germline V gene. CDR3 sequence: CASSVTSPDTQYF. In DNA form, the CDR3 reads TGTGCCAGCAGTGTGACTAGCCCAGATACGCAGTATTTT.

This clonotype was counted only a few times. This sequence joins TRBV7-9 and TRBJ1-1; D possibly corresponds to TRBD1 (6 bases). V lost 4 bases and J 1 base, leaving 13 bases between the germline ends. The length of the CDR3 is 15 residues. Germline CDR1 is SEHNR and CDR2 is FQNEAQ (reference sequence). The CDR3 nucleotides read TGTGCCAGCAGCTGGGAGGGGGGGACGAACACTGAAGCTTTCTTT. Amino acid sequence: CASSWEGGTNTEAFF.

This clonotype was recorded a few times. The rearrangement joins TRBV12-3 or TRBV12-4 to TRBJ2-2; TRBD2 agrees at 9 bases. The CDR3 spans 15 residues. Germline trimming cut 9 bases from V and 5 bases from J; bases unmatched to any gene: 10. This CDR3 is CASNRLAERTGELFF. The CDR3 DNA reads TGTGCCAGTAATCGACTAGCGGAGAGGACCGGGGAGCTGTTTTTT.

The genes are TRBV27 and TRBJ2-7; TRBD1 aligns across 8 bases. CDR1 is MNHEY, CDR2 SMNVEV, per germline (reference sequence). The junction had 10 bases not matched to a gene; V was cut back by 6 bases and J by 0 bases. CDR3 length equals 16 residues. CDR3 DNA sequence: TGTGCCAGCAGCCTGGTACGGACAGGGCCCTCCTACGAGCAGTACTTC. Residues: CASSLVRTGPSYEQYF.

This clonotype was detected many times. The gene calls are TRBV4-2 and TRBJ2-2, with a weak D call TRBD2 (6 bases). The CDR3 length is 16 residues. CDR1 and CDR2 from the germline V gene are LGHNA and YNFKEQ. Between the trimmed V and J ends, which lost 4 bases and 2 bases, there was a span of 14 bases. The CDR3 protein is CASSLAAGTNTGELFF. In nucleotides, the CDR3 is TGTGCCAGCAGCCTAGCGGCCGGGACCAACACCGGGGAGCTGTTTTTT.

The V call is TRBV5-6, the J call TRBJ2-1; TRBD1 is a possible D gene (6 bases). The germline V gene encodes CDR1 SGHDT and CDR2 YYEEEE. The CDR3 is 16 amino acids. V was shortened by 1 base and J by 4 bases, with 15 bases between the two germline ends. CDR3 loop: CASSLYIQGYYNEQFF. The CDR3 DNA reads TGTGCCAGCAGCTTGTACATCCAGGGGTATTACAATGAGCAGTTCTTC. Filled out from reference TRBV5-6 and TRBJ2-1, the complete variable domain reads DAGVTQSPTHLIKTRGQQVTLRCSPKSGHDTVSWYQQALGQGPQFIFQYYEEEERQRGNFPDRFSGHQFPNYSSELNVNALLLGDSALYLCASSLYIQGYYNEQFFGPGTRLTVL.

The table lists this clonotype with a few counts. The chain carries TRBV9 and TRBJ2-3, with D maybe TRBD2 (6 bases). The germline V gene has CDR1 SGDLS and CDR2 YYNGEE. The CDR3 is 17 residues long. Trimming shortened V by 0 bases and J by 5 bases, and 19 bases separated the two germline ends. The DNA for the CDR3 is TGTGCCAGCAGCGTAGAAGGGTTGGCTACCGGGGGAGATACGCAGTATTTT. Protein: CASSVEGLATGGDTQYF.

The chain uses TRBV9 and TRBJ2-7; 11 nucleotides match TRBD1. CDR3 length: 15 amino acids. CDR1 is SGDLS, CDR2 YYNGEE, per germline. The ends lost 0 bases at V and 4 bases at J; junction bases unmatched: 3. The DNA of the CDR3 is TGTGCCAGCAGCGTAGGGACAGGGGGCGGGTACGAGCAGTACTTC. This translates into CASSVGTGGGYEQYF.

The chain employs TRBV15 and TRBJ2-7; D is ambiguous. The CDR3 covers 13 residues. Trimming stripped 3 bases from V and 1 base from J, with 7 bases between. The germline CDR1 and CDR2 sequences are LNHNV and YYDKDF (reference sequence). CDR3 sequence reads: CATSSAESYEQYF. CDR3 sequence (DNA): TGTGCCACCAGCAGTGCAGAGTCCTACGAGCAGTACTTC.

This clonotype has more than one count but fewer than ten. The chain combines TRBV4-1 with TRBJ2-6, with D possibly being TRBD1 or TRBD2 (5 bases each). The V gene lost 7 bases and the J gene lost 2 bases, with 15 bases spanning the gap. The CDR3 spans 16 residues. Germline V gene sequence: CDR1 MGHRA, CDR2 YSYEKL. The CDR3 DNA follows: TGCGCCAGCACTCAAGGGGCGGGTGCTGGGGCCAACGTCCTGACTTTC. It encodes CASTQGAGAGANVLTF.

The chain couples TRBV4-1 to TRBJ1-5; the D gene is possibly TRBD1 (5 bases). V was shortened by 0 bases and J by 4 bases, with 13 bases between the two germline ends. The CDR3 consists of 16 residues. Germline V gives CDR1 MGHRA, CDR2 YSYEKL. The CDR3 DNA follows: TGCGCCAGCAGCCAAGATCCGATTGACAGAAATCAGCCCCAGCATTTT. Its translation: CASSQDPIDRNQPQHF.

V gene TRBV28 combines with J gene TRBJ1-5; the D is unclear. V lost 7 bases, J lost 3 bases, and 19 bases lay in between. Looked up from germline, CDR1 is MDHEN and CDR2 is SYDVKM. CDR3 size: 16 residues. CDR3 residues: CASTPSSAGDNQPQHF. The CDR3 bases are TGTGCCAGCACCCCTTCGTCGGCCGGTGACAATCAGCCCCAGCATTTT.

In this sample, this clonotype turned up a few times. This rearrangement joins TRBV29-1 to TRBJ1-1; maybe TRBD1 (6 bases). Trimming pared 2 bases from V and 9 bases from J, leaving 7 bases between. The CDR3 contains 10 residues. Germline CDR1 and CDR2: SQVTM and ANQGSEA. DNA of the CDR3: TGCAGCGTTGAAACAGGGAAAGCTTTCTTT. Its translation is CSVETGKAFF.

V gene TRBV28 combines with J gene TRBJ2-7; TRBD1 might be the D (6 bases). The V end was cut by 7 bases, the J end by 2 bases, with 12 bases between. This CDR3 region has 13 residues. Germline V gives CDR1 MDHEN, CDR2 SYDVKM. In DNA form, the CDR3 reads TGTGCCAGCAATCCAGGGGCGACCTACGAGCAGTACTTC. It codes for CASNPGATYEQYF. The whole variable domain, remainder taken from reference TRBV28 and TRBJ2-7, is DVKVTQSSRYLVKRTGEKVFLECVQDMDHENMFWYRQDPGLGLRLIYFSYDVKMKEKGDIPEGYSVSREKKERFSLILESASTNQTSMYLCASNPGATYEQYFGPGTRLTVT.

V gene TRBV28 combines with J gene TRBJ2-4; D gene ambiguous. Germline-derived CDR1 and CDR2 are MDHEN and SYDVKM. V lost 3 bases, J lost 8 bases, and 8 bases lay in between. The CDR3 consists of 12 residues. The CDR3 spells CASSLDQYIQYF. CDR3 in DNA: TGTGCCAGCAGTTTGGACCAGTACATTCAGTACTTC. Complete variable domain (other parts from reference TRBV28 and TRBJ2-4): DVKVTQSSRYLVKRTGEKVFLECVQDMDHENMFWYRQDPGLGLRLIYFSYDVKMKEKGDIPEGYSVSREKKERFSLILESASTNQTSMYLCASSLDQYIQYFGAGTRLSVL.

Only a few counts were recorded for this clonotype. The CDR3 DNA sequence: TGTGCCAGCAGTTACTCGGCCCCCTACGAGCAGTACTTC. Protein product: CASSYSAPYEQYF. This rearrangement joins TRBV6-2 or TRBV6-3 to TRBJ2-7, with no clear D. Germline V gene data show CDR1 as MNHEY and CDR2 as SVGEGT. This CDR3 spans 13 amino acids. V lost 0 bases and J lost 2, with 5 bases in between.

For the CDR3, the DNA is TGTGCCAGCCACGCAGGGCGAGACAATCAGCCCCAGCATTTT. Amino acids: CASHAGRDNQPQHF. This chain links TRBV28 with TRBJ1-5; D is possibly TRBD1 (5 bases). The CDR3 contains 14 residues. Per the germline V gene, CDR1 is MDHEN and CDR2 is SYDVKM. Trimming removed 8 bases at V and 3 bases at J, with 14 bases between.